This TCR beta chain comes out of a study of regulatory T cells in long-lasting Graves disease. This clonotype was picked up many times. The time point denotes: persistent/refractory GD, antithyroid drugs over 5 years with positive TRAb. PBMC RNA served as the TCR library source. Sequencing libraries for TCR beta were prepared with iRepertoire HTBI primers and Arm-PCR of CDR3 regions. Using its own MiXCR run on the multiplex PCR reads, TCRdb lists one record per CDR3 protein. In the table there are roughly 700,000 distinct CDR3 sequences, about 32% of which are singletons. With 3 bases removed from V and 9 bases from J, the gap between germline ends came to 15 bases. Germline CDR1 is DFQATT and CDR2 is SNEGSKA (reference sequence). The CDR3 runs to 12 residues.

This TCR was recovered from a female donor with Graves disease. The chain recombines TRBV20-1 with TRBJ2-7; D uncertain. This sample comprised peripheral blood mononuclear cells (PBMCs), obtained when the disease was refractory, from a patient treated with antithyroid drugs. The chain's CDR3 is CSASRAVNTQYF. The CDR3 DNA follows: TGCAGTGCTAGCCGGGCAGTCAATACGCAGTACTTC.